Shown below are 17 T cell receptor beta chains from a single sample sequenced in a study of blood T cell repertoires in COVID-19. Only in-frame clones appear in the TCRdb table, and some are missing; sequencing was by immunoSEQ multiplex PCR. The sample lists 13,000 to 15,000 clones; around four fifths were seen once. Input material: peripheral blood. The receptors come from a man aged 35-49 years with active or convalescent COVID-19.

The chain links TRBV1 to TRBJ2-7; the DNA was not compared with TRBD1, the D call given in the table. TRBV1 is annotated as a pseudogene. CDR3 size: 15 residues. The CDR3 here is CTSSRTGLRILKQYF. DNA of the CDR3: TGCACCAGCAGCCGCACTGGGCTTAGGATACTCAAGCAGTACTTC.

This clone was found once. One junction end disagrees with the germline gene, perhaps due to a read error. This sequence joins TRBV12-3 or TRBV12-4 and TRBJ2-1; maybe TRBD2 (6 bases). CDR3 size: 12 residues. The DNA of the CDR3 is TGTGCCAGCGGTGCGGGATACAGTGAGCAGTTCTTC. It specifies CASGAGYSEQFF.

The chain employs TRBV2 and TRBJ2-3; no clear D. There are 16 residues in the CDR3. Germline loops: CDR1 SNHLY, CDR2 FYNNEI. Trimming pared 4 bases from V and 2 bases from J, leaving 16 bases between. CDR3 amino acids: CASSGPPSTTTDTQYF. CDR3 nucleotide sequence: TGTGCCAGCAGTGGACCGCCTAGTACGACCACAGATACGCAGTATTTT. The full variable domain, rest sourced from reference TRBV2 and TRBJ2-3, is EPEVTQTPSHQVTQMGQEVILRCVPISNHLYFYWYRQILGQKVEFLVSFYNNEISEKSEIFDDQFSVERPDGSNFTLKIRSTKLEDSAMYFCASSGPPSTTTDTQYFGPGTRLTVL.

The rearrangement links TRBV6-5 to TRBJ1-1; TRBD1 might be the D (5 bases). The CDR3 is 14 amino acids. Germline V CDR1 and CDR2: MNHEY, SVGAGI. Trimming pared 6 bases from V and 7 bases from J, leaving 18 bases between. CDR3 region: CASRFSPGEGEAFF. CDR3 nucleotide sequence: TGTGCCAGCAGGTTCTCACCGGGGGAGGGTGAAGCTTTCTTT.

This rearrangement joins TRBV2 to TRBJ2-4; 11 bases are shared with TRBD2. Per germline, CDR1 SNHLY and CDR2 FYNNEI. The V and J ends lost 3 bases and 10 bases, in that order; junction bases with no gene match: 14. The CDR3 is 17 residues long. The CDR3 is CASSDQSIAGGLSIQYF. The CDR3 DNA follows: TGTGCCAGCAGTGACCAGAGTATAGCGGGGGGGCTCTCGATTCAGTACTTC.

V gene TRBV2 combines with J gene TRBJ1-4; weak D call: TRBD1 (5 bases). The germline V and J ends were trimmed by 4 bases and 5 bases, with 14 bases remaining between them. The germline gives CDR1 SNHLY, CDR2 FYNNEI. The length of the CDR3 is 15 residues. DNA for the CDR3: TGTGCCAGCAGTGTTTCCGGGGGAGTGAATGAAAAACTGTTTTTT. The encoded protein is CASSVSGGVNEKLFF. Full variable domain (outside the CDR3, taken from reference TRBV2 and TRBJ1-4): EPEVTQTPSHQVTQMGQEVILRCVPISNHLYFYWYRQILGQKVEFLVSFYNNEISEKSEIFDDQFSVERPDGSNFTLKIRSTKLEDSAMYFCASSVSGGVNEKLFFGSGTQLSVL.

The chain joins TRBV24-1 to TRBJ1-1; possibly TRBD1 for D (5 bases). Germline lookup yields CDR1 KGHDR and CDR2 SFDVKD. V dropped 1 base and J dropped 7 bases, with 12 bases sitting between them. CDR3 length: 14 residues. CDR3 bases: TGTGCCACCAGTGATTTCAGGGAACTCGGTGAAGCTTTCTTT. It translates to CATSDFRELGEAFF.

V usage is TRBV10-3 and J usage is TRBJ2-3; 8 nucleotides align to TRBD2. The J segment lost 4 bases and the V segment lost 2 bases, leaving 8 bases of the junction unmatched. Germline values: CDR1 ENHRY, CDR2 SYGVKD. The CDR3 runs 16 residues. For the CDR3, the DNA is TGTGCCATCAGTGAGGGCGCTAGCGGGTCTCCAGATACGCAGTATTTT. It is translated as CAISEGASGSPDTQYF.

This clone was recorded only once. The rearrangement uses TRBV27 and TRBJ2-1; no reliable D call. The CDR3 sequence is 11 residues long. CDR1 MNHEY and CDR2 SMNVEV come from the germline V gene (reference sequence). Trimming pared 8 bases from V and 7 bases from J, leaving 9 bases between. CDR3 residues: CASSRWNEQFF. CDR3 DNA sequence: TGTGCCAGCTCGAGGTGGAATGAGCAGTTCTTC.

The chain is built from TRBV13 and TRBJ1-2, with D tentatively TRBD1 (5 bases). Trimming shortened V by 4 bases and J by 7 bases, and 19 bases separated the two germline ends. Germline CDR1 reads PRHDT; CDR2 reads FYEKMQ (reference sequence). The CDR3 has 15 amino acids. This CDR3 reads CASSSVVAGGGGYTF. DNA for the CDR3: TGTGCCAGCAGCTCCGTAGTAGCGGGGGGAGGTGGCTACACCTTC.

The chain couples TRBV5-5 to TRBJ1-5; 7 nucleotides match TRBD1. CDR1 and CDR2 (germline): SGHKS, YYEKEE (reference sequence). CDR3 size: 13 residues. Trimming removed 0 bases from V and 7 bases from J; junction bases left unmatched: 1. CDR3 sequence: CASSLEGAQPQHF. The CDR3 DNA is TGTGCCAGCAGCTTGGAGGGGGCCCAGCCCCAGCATTTT.

This clone has a single count. The CDR3 spells CSVGGVVNTEAFF. The CDR3 DNA is TGCAGCGTCGGGGGGGTGGTGAACACTGAAGCTTTCTTT. The chain links TRBV29-1 to TRBJ1-1; D perhaps matches TRBD1 (5 bases). The CDR3 has 13 residues. Trimming pared 6 bases from V and 0 bases from J, leaving 11 bases between. Per germline, CDR1 SQVTM and CDR2 ANQGSEA.

This sequence joins TRBV2 and TRBJ2-2; perhaps TRBD1 as D (8 bases). The germline V gene encodes CDR1 SNHLY and CDR2 FYNNEI. The CDR3 loop spans 15 amino acids. V lost 6 bases and J lost 5, with 16 bases in between. The CDR3 nucleotides read TGTGCCAGCAGGGAAACAGGGGGGGGAACCGGGGAGCTGTTTTTT. Translation: CASRETGGGTGELFF.

The chain links TRBV2 to TRBJ2-5, with TRBD1 matching over 8 bases. The CDR3 covers 15 residues. The germline CDR1 and CDR2 sequences are SNHLY and FYNNEI. The ends lost 5 bases at V and 5 bases at J; junction bases unmatched: 10. The CDR3: CASSLGQGSLETQYF. DNA for the CDR3: TGTGCCAGCAGTCTTGGACAGGGAAGTTTGGAGACCCAGTACTTC. Drawing the rest from reference TRBV2 and TRBJ2-5, the complete variable domain is EPEVTQTPSHQVTQMGQEVILRCVPISNHLYFYWYRQILGQKVEFLVSFYNNEISEKSEIFDDQFSVERPDGSNFTLKIRSTKLEDSAMYFCASSLGQGSLETQYFGPGTRLLVL.

V and J are TRBV18 and TRBJ2-2; a possible D gene is TRBD2 (6 bases). From germline, CDR1 is KGHSH and CDR2 LQKENI. V was trimmed by 5 bases and J by 2 bases, leaving 18 bases between them. The CDR3 length is 17 residues. The CDR3 DNA sequence: TGTGCCAGCTCAAGACAACAGCCGGGACTTAACACCGGGGAGCTGTTTTTT. Translated, it gives CASSRQQPGLNTGELFF.

This clone is labeled as medium-sized (0.01 to 0.1%). V usage is TRBV6-5 and J usage is TRBJ2-7; tentatively, D is TRBD1 (6 bases). Germline V gene data show CDR1 as MNHEY and CDR2 as SVGAGI. There are 15 residues in the CDR3. V lost 7 bases to trimming and J lost 3 bases, with 19 bases between them. Here the CDR3 DNA reads TGTGCCAGCACACTACAAACAGGGACCTTCTACGAGCAGTACTTC. Translating gives CASTLQTGTFYEQYF.

The chain is built from TRBV7-2 and TRBJ1-2; 8 bases are shared with TRBD1. This CDR3 comprises 16 residues. The ends lost 1 base at V and 6 bases at J; junction bases unmatched: 10. Germline V CDR1 and CDR2: SGHTA, FQGNSA. CDR3 residues: CASSLVVGQGVNGYTF. CDR3 DNA: TGTGCCAGCAGCTTAGTAGTAGGACAGGGTGTAAATGGCTACACCTTC.